Following are 14 T cell receptor beta chains from one sample sequenced in a study of identical twins. In TCRdb, the 5' RACE reads were re-called with MiXCR into one record per CDR3 protein. The sample yields roughly 770,000 distinct CDR3 sequences, roughly 20% seen once. The same data also contributed to another study, on T cells expressing NK-cell markers.

The sample was PBMCs. These receptor sequences come from a woman under 30 in good health.

This clonotype has a handful of counts. CDR3 sequence: CASSSGWGSGYNEQFF. CDR3 DNA sequence: TGTGCCAGCAGCTCCGGGTGGGGGAGTGGGTACAATGAGCAGTTCTTC. The chain carries TRBV7-6 and TRBJ2-1; D may be TRBD1 or TRBD2 (5 bases each). Per germline, CDR1 SGHVS and CDR2 FNYEAQ. V gave up 4 bases and J gave up 4 bases, with 17 bases separating them. This CDR3 is built from 16 residues.

The V and J genes are TRBV10-2 and TRBJ2-7; D may be TRBD1 or TRBD2 (5 bases each). The CDR3 contains 14 residues. Germline values: CDR1 WSHSY, CDR2 SAAADI. The V end was cut by 7 bases, the J end by 2 bases, with 15 bases between. Written as DNA, the CDR3 is TGCGCCAGCAATTATAGGGACGGCCCCTACGAGCAGTACTTC. Translation gives CASNYRDGPYEQYF.

The chain is built from TRBV5-1 and TRBJ2-5, with TRBD2 matching over 9 bases. V trimming: 0 bases; J trimming: 5 bases; junction bases outside the gene matches: 11. This CDR3 has 17 residues. Germline CDR1 is SGHRS and CDR2 is YFSETQ. CDR3 loop: CASSLGSGTSFWETQYF. In DNA, the CDR3 is TGCGCCAGCAGCTTGGGGTCCGGGACTAGCTTTTGGGAGACCCAGTACTTC.

This clonotype appeared a few times. The rearrangement uses TRBV20-1 and TRBJ2-3; no firm D call. The CDR3 contains 11 residues. Germline CDR1 DFQATT, CDR2 SNEGSKA (reference sequence). The CDR3 sequence is CSSVFRDTQYF. The CDR3, as DNA: TGCAGCTCGGTTTTTCGGGATACGCAGTATTTT.

This clonotype showed up just a few times. The germline gene is not matched at one end of the junction; a read error may be the cause. V and J are TRBV20-1 and TRBJ2-3; 9 positions agree with TRBD2. The CDR3 extends over 17 amino acids. CDR1 DFQATT and CDR2 SNEGSKA come from the germline V gene (reference sequence). The CDR3 loop reads CCARVPPAGGSTDTQYF. The CDR3 DNA reads TGCTGTGCTAGAGTCCCCCCAGCGGGGGGTAGCACAGATACGCAGTATTTT.

This clonotype was observed a few times. This chain connects TRBV12-3 or TRBV12-4 to TRBJ2-5; TRBD2 matches 8 bases. The V and J ends lost 5 bases and 1 base, in that order; junction bases with no gene match: 12. The CDR3 covers 17 residues. CDR3 DNA sequence: TGTGCCAGCAGTCCCCTTCCAGGTGGACTAGCCCAAGAGACCCAGTACTTC. It translates to CASSPLPGGLAQETQYF.

The chain uses TRBV7-9 and TRBJ2-6, with D tentatively TRBD2 (6 bases). The CDR3 loop spans 17 amino acids. V was trimmed by 6 bases and J by 0 bases, leaving 15 bases between them. In germline, CDR1 is SEHNR, CDR2 FQNEAQ (reference sequence). The CDR3 sequence is CASRPIAGPSGANVLTF. CDR3 sequence (DNA): TGTGCCAGCAGGCCCATCGCGGGGCCCTCTGGGGCCAACGTCCTGACTTTC.

The genes are TRBV20-1 and TRBJ2-2; D unclear. The germline V gene has CDR1 DFQATT and CDR2 SNEGSKA (reference sequence). The CDR3 totals 11 residues. The CDR3 DNA reads as TGCAGCGTACCTATGACCGGGGAGCTGTTTTTT. It translates to CSVPMTGELFF.

The CDR3 bases are TGTGCCAGCAGTCCTGGAGTGGGGGTTGAGCAGTTCTTC. The encoded protein is CASSPGVGVEQFF. The chain employs TRBV6-1 and TRBJ2-1, with D perhaps assigned TRBD1 or TRBD2 (5 bases each). Trimming cost V 5 bases and J 9 bases, with 14 bases left between them. This CDR3 region has 13 residues. CDR1 is MNHNS and CDR2 is SASEGT in the germline V gene.

The rearrangement joins TRBV20-1 to TRBJ2-1; TRBD2 matches at 12 bases. CDR3 length: 15 residues. Germline CDR1 and CDR2: DFQATT and SNEGSKA (reference sequence). V dropped 6 bases and J dropped 0; count of bases not matched to a gene: 3. The CDR3 DNA reads TGCAGTGCGGGGGGACTAGCGGGCTCCTACAATGAGCAGTTCTTC. It codes for CSAGGLAGSYNEQFF.

This clonotype was counted only a few times. The V call is TRBV5-1, the J call TRBJ1-1; D is unresolved. The CDR3 loop spans 17 amino acids. V was pared by 1 base and J by 1 base, with 17 bases between. CDR1 is SGHRS and CDR2 is YFSETQ in the germline V gene. CDR3 in DNA: TGCGCCAGCAGCTTGCTCGGCTCGTTACGGGGGAACACTGAAGCTTTCTTT. This codes for CASSLLGSLRGNTEAFF.

This clonotype has a handful of counts. The chain couples TRBV20-1 to TRBJ2-1; D not resolved. Between the trimmed V and J ends, which lost 3 bases and 2 bases, there was a span of 11 bases. CDR1 DFQATT and CDR2 SNEGSKA come from the germline V gene (reference sequence). This CDR3 comprises 14 residues. This chain's CDR3 is CSASTVLAYNEQFF. The CDR3 DNA is TGCAGTGCTAGCACCGTCTTGGCCTACAATGAGCAGTTCTTC.

This clonotype has just a few counts. The V gene is TRBV12-3 or TRBV12-4, the J gene TRBJ2-1, with 13 bases matching TRBD2. The CDR3 is 15 amino acids. V shed 6 bases and J 7 bases; nucleotides not matched to a gene: 6. The CDR3 DNA reads TGTGCCAGCAGGACCCCGACTAGCGGGGGGAATGAGCAGTTCTTC. Translated, it gives CASRTPTSGGNEQFF.

The chain combines TRBV25-1 with TRBJ2-3; 12 bases agree with TRBD2. V dropped 4 bases and J dropped 5; count of bases not matched to a gene: 7. This CDR3 spans 16 amino acids. Germline V gene data show CDR1 as MGHDK and CDR2 as SYGVNS. The CDR3 here is CASSASSGGAVDTQYF. CDR3 sequence (DNA): TGTGCCAGCAGTGCATCTAGCGGGGGGGCCGTAGATACGCAGTATTTT.